This T cell receptor beta chain was sequenced for a study of tumor and adjacent non-tumor tissue in lung cancer. On the study more broadly: The cohort had 12 to 13 adenocarcinoma, a couple of squamous cell and 1 small cell patients. The patients, around 11 men and several women, were 31 to 76 with stage I to III disease. General study findings and limits: Top 100 clones took a larger repertoire share in normal lung. Significantly higher TCR diversity was found in tumor than normal lung.

The library came from three nested PCR rounds adapted from ARM-PCR protocols. TCRdb reprocessed the multiplex PCR reads with MiXCR, giving one entry per CDR3 protein. Of 120,000 or so distinct CDR3 sequences in the sample, approximately 66% were seen once. Germline V gives CDR1 SGHNT, CDR2 YENEEA. The CDR3 covers 16 residues. About this clonotype: Its specificity is not known. An end of the junction differs from the germline gene, which may be a read error.

The template was RNA from unsorted bulk tissue. This clonotype was sampled from a man aged 25-45 years with non-small cell lung cancer. What was sequenced was lung tumor tissue. The chain couples TRBV11-3 to TRBJ2-1; either TRBD1 or TRBD2 may supply D (6 bases each). CDR3 in amino acids: CAISLEGVREYNEQFF. CDR3 DNA: TGTGCCATCAGCTTAGAGGGGGTACGGGAGTACAATGAGCAGTTCTTC.